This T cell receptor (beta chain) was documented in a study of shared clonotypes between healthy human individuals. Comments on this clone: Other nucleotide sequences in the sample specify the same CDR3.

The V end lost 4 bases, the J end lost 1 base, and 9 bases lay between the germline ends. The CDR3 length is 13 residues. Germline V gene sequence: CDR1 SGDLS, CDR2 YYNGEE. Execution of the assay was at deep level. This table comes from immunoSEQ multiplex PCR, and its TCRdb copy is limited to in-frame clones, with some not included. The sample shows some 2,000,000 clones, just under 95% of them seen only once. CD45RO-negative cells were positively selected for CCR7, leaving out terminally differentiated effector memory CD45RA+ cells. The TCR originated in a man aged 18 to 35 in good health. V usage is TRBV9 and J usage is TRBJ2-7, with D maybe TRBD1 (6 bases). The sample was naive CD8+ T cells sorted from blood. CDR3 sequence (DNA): TGTGCCAGCAGCTCGGGACATTCCTACGAGCAGTACTTC. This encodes CASSSGHSYEQYF.